These 10 T cell receptor beta chains came from one sample sequenced in a study of tumor-infiltrating lymphocytes in primary liver carcinoma. Germline DNA was extracted alongside blood RNA, which was obtained from unsorted whole blood. Starting from approximately 0.45 ug of total RNA, TCR beta cDNA was produced with a primer in the constant region. Libraries covering TCR beta were generated through three nested multiplex PCR rounds (using a slightly modified ARM-PCR). Running 9 to 10 cycles apiece, the first two PCR rounds relied on TRBV1-TRBV30 forward primers together with a C-beta reverse primer. TCRdb independently ran MiXCR on the multiplex PCR reads; one entry per CDR3 protein. The sample holds 310,000 or so distinct CDR3 sequences, around three fifths seen once. Sequencing input: peripheral blood. Receptors were obtained from a woman under 40 with primary liver carcinoma and hepatitis B virus infection.

Regarding this clonotype: A read error is possible here, since a much larger clone lies one base away. V gene TRBV29-1 combines with J gene TRBJ2-1; TRBD1 or TRBD2 may be the D gene (5 bases each). CDR1 is SQVTM, CDR2 ANQGSEA, per germline. This CDR3 has 10 amino acids. The CDR3 bases are TGCAGCGTTGGAAGGGCTGGGGGAACCTTC. Amino acids: CSVGRAGGTF.

The J gene is TRBJ2-3, the V gene TRBV12-3 or TRBV12-4, with unresolved D. V lost 8 bases to trimming and J lost 0 bases, with 12 bases between them. The CDR3 loop spans 14 amino acids. The CDR3 protein is CASLDFSSTDTQYF. CDR3 nucleotides: TGTGCCAGCCTTGACTTCTCTAGCACAGATACGCAGTATTTT.

On this clonotype: A much larger clone differs from this one at a single base, so this may be a read error. The chain recombines TRBV4-2 with TRBJ2-5; 8 positions match TRBD2. This CDR3 has 16 amino acids. CDR1 and CDR2 (germline): LGHNA, YNFKEQ. The DNA for the CDR3 is TGTGTCAGCAGCCAAGATGCCGGGAGGGCCTGGGAGACCCAGTACTTC. Translating it yields CVSSQDAGRAWETQYF.

Only one count was recorded for this clonotype. The chain employs TRBV6-6 and TRBJ1-5; D remains ambiguous. This CDR3 is 14 amino acids long. CDR1 is MNHNY, CDR2 SVGAGI, per germline (reference sequence). The V gene lost 5 bases and the J gene lost 7 bases, with 15 bases spanning the gap. CDR3 DNA: TGTGCCAGCAGTGCGCGGACGGGTAAACAGCCCCAGCATTTT. Encoded protein: CASSARTGKQPQHF.

Comment on this clonotype: This could be a read error, since a much larger clone is one nucleotide away. The chain has TRBV12-3 or TRBV12-4 and TRBJ1-1; TRBD1 aligns across 7 bases. This CDR3 comprises 13 residues. The CDR3 nucleotides read TGTGCCGGCAGCCGTGGACAGGTCATTGAAGCTTTCTTT. Its protein product is CAGSRGQVIEAFF.

J is TRBJ2-5 and V is TRBV24-1, with 7 bases fitting TRBD2. This CDR3 region has 16 residues. J lost 2 bases, V lost 6 bases, and 11 bases had no gene match. CDR1 and CDR2 (germline): KGHDR, SFDVKD. CDR3 bases: TGTGCCACCAGTCCCTCGGGGGGACGCAAGCAAGAGACCCAGTACTTC. Translating it yields CATSPSGGRKQETQYF.

V is TRBV6-1 and J is TRBJ1-5, with a possible D match to TRBD1 (5 bases). The V gene's germline CDR1 is MNHNS and CDR2 SASEGT. Trimming left V 5 bases short and J 3 bases short, with 8 bases between. This CDR3 is 13 amino acids long. CDR3 loop: CASSRQPNQPQHF. CDR3 coding DNA: TGTGCCAGCAGTCGACAGCCCAATCAGCCCCAGCATTTT.

As regards this clonotype: At one of its ends the junction is not consistent with the germline gene, which may arise from a read error. This chain connects TRBV11-2 to TRBJ1-1; no firm D call. Germline V gene lookup returns CDR1 SGHAT and CDR2 FQNNGV. The CDR3 sequence is 15 residues long. In DNA, the CDR3 is TGTACCAGCAGCTCGCTGCGGGGTTTTAACACTGAAGTTTTCTTT. Residues: CTSSSLRGFNTEVFF. Full variable domain (missing parts from reference TRBV11-2 and TRBJ1-1): EAGVAQSPRYKIIEKRQSVAFWCNPISGHATLYWYQQILGQGPKLLIQFQNNGVVDDSQLPKDRFSAERLKGVDSTLKIQPAKLEDSAVYLCTSSSLRGFNTEVFFGQGTRLTVV.

In DNA form, the CDR3 reads TGTGCCAGCAGCTTGGGGACCTACCGTGCAACTAATGAAAAACTGTTTTTT. Encoded protein: CASSLGTYRATNEKLFF. This chain uses TRBV5-6 with TRBJ1-4, with D unresolved. V gave up 0 bases and J gave up 0 bases, with 12 bases separating them. CDR1 is SGHDT, CDR2 YYEEEE, per germline. The CDR3 has 17 amino acids.

Of note for this clonotype: A much more abundant neighbour one base away suggests this may be a read error. The chain employs TRBV7-8 and TRBJ1-5; D unresolved. V lost 1 base and J 2 bases, leaving 6 bases between the germline ends. The CDR3 totals 14 residues. The germline gives CDR1 SGHVS, CDR2 FQNEAQ. CDR3 amino acids: CASSLGGCNQPQHF. CDR3 DNA sequence: TGTGCCAGCAGCTTAGGAGGTTGCAATCAGCCCCAGCATTTT.